This T cell receptor beta chain was recovered during a study of T cell responses to AZD1222 COVID-19 vaccine. Across the study: Second doses were pooled across both intervals (about 4 or about 12 weeks).

Profiled with immunoSEQ multiplex PCR; TCRdb holds only in-frame clones, not every one. The sample lists about 67,000 clones, under 90% occurring once. On this clone itself: As yet, its antigen is unknown.

Study observations and caveats: Repertoires in all cases were sampled only once the peak T cell response had passed. The span of vaccine-associated CD4 TCRs extended across spike, with dominance at 160-218 and 743-854. White British people made up most donors, females outnumbered males, and clonal diversity was possibly underestimated.

Looked up from germline, CDR1 is MNHEY and CDR2 is SMNVEV (reference sequence). Germline trimming cut 3 bases from V and 3 bases from J; bases unmatched to any gene: 5. The CDR3 extends over 15 amino acids. The genes are TRBV27 and TRBJ2-1, with 7 nucleotides matching TRBD1. Here the sequenced sample was peripheral blood, taken on day 0 of AZD1222 vaccination. The receptor was isolated from an adult in good health. The CDR3 sequence: CASSFSGQFYNEQFF. CDR3 nucleotides: TGTGCCAGCAGTTTCTCGGGACAGTTCTACAATGAGCAGTTCTTC.